These T cell receptor beta chains were read from a single sample in a study of blood T cell repertoires in COVID-19. The assay was immunoSEQ multiplex PCR, and TCRdb's table has in-frame clones only and misses some. There are approximately 200,000 clones in the sample; 75% to 90% occur only once, and around 20% lies in the top ten. The sample taken for sequencing was PBMCs or T cells enriched from blood (not recorded which). These receptors all come from a man aged 40-50 years who had recovered from COVID-19. CDR3s include the opening cysteine and the closing phenylalanine or tryptophan. A D gene is named only where the DNA matches it firmly. Clone size is stated in some rows and not others, as once, few, many or a class when expanded.

15	-	-	TRBV28	TRBJ1-2	CASSPGGRGDYGYTF	TGTGCCAGCAGTCCCGGGGGGAGGGGGGACTATGGCTACACCTTC
17	-	few	TRBV11-3	TRBJ2-5	CASSHQAGGKGRETQYF	TGTGCCAGCAGTCATCAAGCAGGCGGGAAGGGGCGGGAGACCCAGTACTTC
15	-	-	TRBV7-2	TRBJ1-5	CASSLGGVRDQPQHF	TGTGCCAGCAGCTTGGGGGGGGTAAGAGATCAGCCCCAGCATTTT
15	TRBD2	-	TRBV19	TRBJ2-5	CASSGGRTPRETQYF	TGTGCTTCCTCCGGCGGGAGAACCCCTCGGGAGACCCAGTACTTC
14	-	few	TRBV30	TRBJ1-1	CAWSVSSGNTEAFF	TGTGCCTGGAGTGTAAGTTCCGGGAACACTGAAGCTTTCTTT
17	TRBD2	-	TRBV28	TRBJ2-2	CASSDRGLAELTGELFF	TGTGCCAGCAGTGACCGGGGACTAGCGGAATTAACCGGGGAGCTGTTTTTT
21	TRBD2	-	TRBV12-5	TRBJ2-3	CASGFSKHKTSGITSTDTQYF	TGTGCTAGTGGTTTCTCAAAACACAAAACTAGCGGGATAACTAGCACAGATACGCAGTATTTT
15	-	many	TRBV4-2	TRBJ2-1	CASSQDTVGYNEQFF	TGTGCCAGCAGCCAAGATACAGTCGGTTACAATGAGCAGTTCTTC
11	-	-	TRBV21-1	TRBJ2-7	CAILQGNEQYF	TGTGCCATCCTTCAGGGCAACGAGCAGTACTTC
12	-	-	TRBV29-1	TRBJ2-1	CSVVAEYNEQFF	TGCAGCGTTGTGGCGGAGTACAATGAGCAGTTCTTC
17	-	-	TRBV15	TRBJ2-7	CATSRVIGTGIKYEQYF	TGTGCCACCAGCAGAGTTATAGGAACAGGAATTAAATACGAGCAGTACTTC
14	TRBD1	-	TRBV5-6	TRBJ1-5	CASSPDRDLEPQHF	TGTGCCAGCAGCCCCGACAGGGATTTGGAGCCCCAGCATTTT
13	TRBD1	-	TRBV5-1	TRBJ2-4	CASSQGQGNIQYF	TGCGCCAGCAGCCAGGGACAGGGGAACATTCAGTACTTC
14	-	-	TRBV5-1	TRBJ2-7	CASSPRRDSYEQYF	TGCGCCAGCAGCCCTCGACGGGACTCCTACGAGCAGTACTTC
13	TRBD1	-	TRBV12-3/TRBV12-4	TRBJ1-1	CASRRTGNEKAFF	TGTGCCAGCAGACGGACAGGTAACGAGAAGGCTTTCTTT
17	TRBD1	-	TRBV19	TRBJ1-5	CASSIIGDRVNNQPQHF	TGTGCCAGTAGTATAATAGGGGACAGGGTTAACAATCAGCCCCAGCATTTT
15	TRBD1	-	TRBV19	TRBJ2-5	CASSVKTGGAGTQYF	TGTGCCAGTAGTGTAAAGACAGGGGGCGCCGGGACCCAGTACTTC
15	-	-	TRBV9	TRBJ2-7	CASSVDGSGTYEQYF	TGTGCCAGCAGCGTAGACGGGAGTGGGACCTACGAGCAGTACTTC
16	TRBD2	-	TRBV29-1	TRBJ2-1	CSVEPSGSSSYNEQFF	TGCAGCGTTGAGCCTAGCGGGAGTTCGTCCTACAATGAGCAGTTCTTC
13	-	-	TRBV7-2	TRBJ2-7	CASSLGRMGEQYF	TGTGCCAGCAGCTTAGGCAGGATGGGCGAGCAGTACTTC
14	-	-	TRBV13	TRBJ2-5	CASSSPAGAETQYF	TGTGCCAGCAGCTCCCCGGCTGGGGCGGAGACCCAGTACTTC
15	-	few	TRBV6-5	TRBJ1-1	CASIRLRTGGTEAFF	TGTGCCAGCATCCGACTACGGACGGGAGGCACTGAAGCTTTCTTT
14	-	-	TRBV28	TRBJ1-1	CASSLWEGNTEAFF	TGTGCCAGCAGTTTATGGGAGGGGAACACTGAAGCTTTCTTT